Following are 5 T cell receptor beta chains from one sample sequenced in a study of cytomegalovirus exposure and HLA in healthy donors. The PCR used 60 Vbeta and 13 Jbeta primers. Libraries were prepared by immunoSEQ multiplex PCR; TCRdb keeps only in-frame clonotypes and omits some of them. The profile shows about 120,000 clones, more than 60% of them singletons. Input material: PBMCs. Receptors were obtained from a man aged 40-49 years in good health and CMV-seropositive.

This chain connects TRBV6-5 to TRBJ2-7, with 9 positions matching TRBD1. The CDR3 covers 15 residues. Trimming cost V 5 bases and J 3 bases; bases outside gene matches: 8. Germline lookup yields CDR1 MNHEY and CDR2 SVGAGI. This CDR3 reads CASSPTTGGVYEQYF. The CDR3 DNA sequence: TGTGCCAGCAGTCCGACGACAGGGGGGGTCTACGAGCAGTACTTC.

This chain links TRBV7-9 with TRBJ2-5; tentatively, D is TRBD1 (6 bases). V was trimmed by 5 bases and J by 2 bases, leaving 18 bases between them. CDR3 length equals 16 residues. The germline V gene encodes CDR1 SEHNR and CDR2 FQNEAQ (reference sequence). The CDR3 DNA reads TGTGCCAGCAGCCGCTACTCCTGGACAGCGCAAGAGACCCAGTACTTC. Its translation: CASSRYSWTAQETQYF.

The chain employs TRBV19 and TRBJ2-7; the match to TRBD1 covers 8 bases. V was clipped by 8 bases and J by 3 bases; unmatched bases: 9. Germline CDR1 is LNHDA and CDR2 is SQIVND (reference sequence). This CDR3 has 14 amino acids. The CDR3: CASGGQGSLYEQYF. Written as DNA, the CDR3 is TGTGCCAGTGGAGGACAGGGCTCCCTCTACGAGCAGTACTTC.

This chain uses TRBV5-1 with TRBJ2-2, with 9 bases identical to TRBD1. The CDR3 is made up of 16 amino acids. The germline gives CDR1 SGHRS, CDR2 YFSETQ. J lost 6 bases, V lost 2 bases, and 8 bases had no gene match. The CDR3 DNA reads TGCGCCAGCAGCTTAGCCGGGACAGGGTTGTCCGGGGAGCTGTTTTTT. Its translation: CASSLAGTGLSGELFF.

The chain uses TRBV7-2 and TRBJ2-3, with 7 bases matching TRBD1. The trim removed 5 bases at V and 2 bases at J, leaving 13 bases unmatched. The CDR3 has 17 amino acids. Germline CDR1 reads SGHTA; CDR2 reads FQGNSA. DNA for the CDR3: TGTGCCAGCAGCCCGGGACAGACCCGATCCTACACAGATACGCAGTATTTT. Protein sequence: CASSPGQTRSYTDTQYF.